The 26 T cell receptor beta chains in this list originate from one sample, sequenced in a study of blood T cell repertoires in COVID-19. TCRdb keeps only in-frame clones here, not all; method: immunoSEQ multiplex PCR. The sample has approximately 280,000 clones; roughly 91% are singletons. The sequencing sample was made of peripheral blood. These receptors all stem from a man between 35 and 55 years old with acute or convalescent COVID-19.

V gene TRBV12-3 or TRBV12-4 combines with J gene TRBJ2-2; D is unclear. Between the trimmed V and J ends, which lost 5 bases and 7 bases, there was a span of 5 bases. This CDR3 is 11 amino acids long. The CDR3 here is CASSLFGELFF. The CDR3 coding sequence is TGTGCCAGCAGTCTGTTCGGGGAGCTGTTTTTT.

The chain combines TRBV30 with TRBJ2-7; 7 bases map to TRBD1. V lost 1 base and J lost 4; bases outside the gene matches: 10. In germline, CDR1 is GTSNPN, CDR2 SVGIG (reference sequence). CDR3 length: 15 amino acids. The DNA for the CDR3 is TGTGCCTGGAGTGAGGCGAGGGGGCGGTTTTACGAGCAGTACTTC. Its translation is CAWSEARGRFYEQYF.

The rearrangement links TRBV6-5 to TRBJ1-1, with TRBD1 identical over 7 bases. Germline V gives CDR1 MNHEY, CDR2 SVGAGI. After removal of 8 bases from V and 4 bases from J, the junction contained 13 bases not matched to a gene. The CDR3 runs to 15 residues. The CDR3 protein is CASCWRGRVCTEAFF. The DNA for the CDR3 is TGTGCCAGCTGCTGGAGGGGGCGCGTATGCACTGAAGCTTTCTTT.

The CDR3 sequence is CASSLVLAGGTDTQYF. Written as DNA, the CDR3 is TGCGCCAGCAGCTTGGTACTAGCGGGGGGGACAGATACGCAGTATTTT. The gene calls are TRBV5-1 and TRBJ2-3, with 13 nucleotides matching TRBD2. The V and J ends lost 0 bases and 3 bases, in that order; junction bases with no gene match: 1. Germline V CDR1 and CDR2: SGHRS, YFSETQ. The CDR3 sequence is 16 residues long. Using reference TRBV5-1 and TRBJ2-3 for the parts outside the CDR3, the full variable domain is KAGVTQTPRYLIKTRGQQVTLSCSPISGHRSVSWYQQTPGQGLQFLFEYFSETQRNKGNFPGRFSGRQFSNSRSEMNVSTLELGDSALYLCASSLVLAGGTDTQYFGPGTRLTVL.

The rearrangement joins TRBV14 to TRBJ2-7; D ambiguous. Germline V CDR1 and CDR2: SGHDN, FVKESK. V dropped 2 bases and J dropped 3 bases, with 11 bases sitting between them. The CDR3 spans 14 residues. DNA of the CDR3: TGTGCCAGCAGCCAACTTGACAAACTCTACGAGCAGTACTTC. It codes for CASSQLDKLYEQYF.

In its sample, this clone was seen once. Other DNA sequences within the sample encode an identical CDR3. The V call is TRBV5-4, the J call TRBJ2-2, with D perhaps TRBD2 (5 bases). Germline CDR1 SGHNT, CDR2 YYREEE (reference sequence). V was trimmed by 2 bases and J by 1 base, leaving 6 bases between them. The CDR3 is 14 residues long. CDR3 nucleotide sequence: TGTGCCAGCAGCTTTGCGGGGAACACCGGGGAGCTGTTTTTT. Protein product: CASSFAGNTGELFF.

The chain is built from TRBV5-5 and TRBJ2-6, with 7 nucleotides matching TRBD1. Germline CDR1 SGHKS, CDR2 YYEKEE (reference sequence). V lost 6 bases to trimming and J lost 2 bases; unmatched junction nucleotides: 2. The CDR3 is 14 amino acids. CDR3 in amino acids: CASTGQAGANVLTF. In DNA, the CDR3 is TGTGCCAGCACTGGACAGGCTGGGGCCAACGTCCTGACTTTC.

The chain is built from TRBV7-2 and TRBJ2-2; D gene ambiguous. Germline CDR1 and CDR2: SGHTA and FQGNSA. The V gene lost 0 bases and the J gene lost 1 base, with 6 bases spanning the gap. The CDR3 spans 15 residues. Here the CDR3 DNA reads TGTGCCAGCAGCTTAGCTAGCAGGAACACCGGGGAGCTGTTTTTT. This encodes CASSLASRNTGELFF. Filled out from reference TRBV7-2 and TRBJ2-2, the complete variable domain reads GAGVSQSPSNKVTEKGKDVELRCDPISGHTALYWYRQSLGQGLEFLIYFQGNSAPDKSGLPSDRFSAERTGGSVSTLTIQRTQQEDSAVYLCASSLASRNTGELFFGEGSRLTVL.

The V and J genes are TRBV30 and TRBJ1-5, with unresolved D. Germline-derived CDR1 and CDR2 are GTSNPN and SVGIG (reference sequence). Between the trimmed V and J ends, which lost 2 bases and 0 bases, there was a span of 8 bases. The CDR3 consists of 14 residues. The CDR3 sequence is CAWSTGVSNQPQHF. The CDR3 DNA follows: TGTGCCTGGAGTACGGGAGTTAGCAATCAGCCCCAGCATTTT. Using reference TRBV30 and TRBJ1-5 for the parts outside the CDR3, the full variable domain is SQTIHQWPATLVQPVGSPLSLECTVEGTSNPNLYWYRQAAGRGLQLLFYSVGIGQISSEVPQNLSASRPQDRQFILSSKKLLLSDSGFYLCAWSTGVSNQPQHFGDGTRLSIL.

The V gene is TRBV19, the J gene TRBJ1-2, with a possible D match to TRBD1 (5 bases). The CDR3 is 15 amino acids. The V end was cut by 0 bases, the J end by 4 bases, with 12 bases between. In germline, CDR1 is LNHDA, CDR2 SQIVND (reference sequence). CDR3 region: CASSIDGTGRYGYTF. CDR3 coding DNA: TGTGCCAGTAGTATAGACGGGACTGGGCGCTATGGCTACACCTTC. Using reference TRBV19 and TRBJ1-2 for the parts outside the CDR3, the full variable domain is DGGITQSPKYLFRKEGQNVTLSCEQNLNHDAMYWYRQDPGQGLRLIYYSQIVNDFQKGDIAEGYSVSREKKESFPLTVTSAQKNPTAFYLCASSIDGTGRYGYTFGSGTRLTVV.

The chain carries TRBV6-2 or TRBV6-3 and TRBJ1-2; 9 nucleotides line up with TRBD1. This CDR3 comprises 16 residues. V lost 5 bases, J lost 3 bases, and 10 bases stayed unmatched. CDR1 is MNHEY, CDR2 SVGEGT, per germline. The CDR3 DNA reads TGTGCCAGCAGTGACCCGGGACAGGGCCGCGACTATGGCTACACCTTC. Its protein is CASSDPGQGRDYGYTF.

The genes are TRBV11-2 and TRBJ2-7; 8 nucleotides match TRBD1. J gave up 2 bases and V 6 bases, and 9 bases lay outside the gene matches. Germline-derived CDR1 and CDR2 are SGHAT and FQNNGV. This CDR3 region has 15 residues. CDR3 sequence reads: CASRTLGQGTYEQYF. CDR3 nucleotides: TGTGCCAGCAGGACCCTCGGACAGGGCACCTACGAGCAGTACTTC.

This chain connects TRBV19 to TRBJ1-2; perhaps TRBD1 as D (5 bases). V lost 10 bases to trimming and J lost 4 bases, with 19 bases between them. The CDR3 length is 14 residues. Per the germline V gene, CDR1 is LNHDA and CDR2 is SQIVND (reference sequence). The CDR3 spells CATSSYEGLYGYTF. CDR3 nucleotides: TGTGCCACCTCTTCATATGAGGGACTCTATGGCTACACCTTC.

This clone was seen a single time. V and J are TRBV11-1 and TRBJ2-7; 13 bases align to TRBD2. J gave up 10 bases and V 2 bases, and 8 bases lay outside the gene matches. The CDR3 consists of 15 residues. The germline V gene has CDR1 SGHAT and CDR2 FQDESV (reference sequence). The CDR3 bases are TGTGCCAGCAGCTTAATGGGACTAGCGGGGAGTGAACAGTACTTC. Amino acid sequence: CASSLMGLAGSEQYF.

The chain uses TRBV10-2 and TRBJ1-5; D is ambiguous. V was trimmed by 9 bases and J by 0 bases, leaving 3 bases between them. Germline CDR1 is WSHSY and CDR2 is SAAADI. The CDR3 is 11 residues long. The CDR3 spells CARYSNQPQHF. DNA of the CDR3: TGCGCCAGATATAGCAATCAGCCCCAGCATTTT.

This chain connects TRBV3-1 (or the pseudogene TRBV3-2) to TRBJ1-2, with 7 bases aligning to TRBD1. Germline assignment: CDR1 LGHDT and CDR2 YNNKEL (reference sequence). The V and J ends lost 4 bases and 4 bases, in that order; junction bases with no gene match: 9. This CDR3 is 15 amino acids long. DNA for the CDR3: TGTGCCAGCAGCCGCCGACAGGGTGCACGCTATGGCTACACCTTC. As protein: CASSRRQGARYGYTF.

Of note for this clone: Mismatch with germline at one junction end may stem from a read error. The chain is built from TRBV2 and TRBJ1-5, with TRBD1 identical over 7 bases. Germline CDR1 reads SNHLY; CDR2 reads FYNNEI. The CDR3 contains 14 residues. The CDR3 spells CATSQTGSIQPQHF. CDR3 DNA: TGTGCCACCTCACAGACAGGGAGCATTCAGCCCCAGCATTTT. Full variable domain (outside the CDR3, taken from reference TRBV2 and TRBJ1-5): EPEVTQTPSHQVTQMGQEVILRCVPISNHLYFYWYRQILGQKVEFLVSFYNNEISEKSEIFDDQFSVERPDGSNFTLKIRSTKLEDSAMYFCATSQTGSIQPQHFGDGTRLSIL.

The chain recombines TRBV24-1 with TRBJ2-2; 7 bases match TRBD1. Germline-derived CDR1 and CDR2 are KGHDR and SFDVKD. The trim removed 5 bases at V and 6 bases at J, leaving 11 bases unmatched. The length of the CDR3 is 16 residues. CDR3 sequence: CATSVLGQGESGELFF. The CDR3 region has the DNA TGTGCCACCAGTGTGTTGGGGCAGGGGGAATCCGGGGAGCTGTTTTTT.

The rearrangement uses TRBV7-2 and TRBJ2-3; D gene uncertain. CDR1 is SGHTA, CDR2 FQGNSA, per germline. The V end lost 6 bases, the J end lost 4 bases, and 11 bases lay between the germline ends. This CDR3 has 13 amino acids. CDR3 protein: CASSPVIPDTQYF. Here the CDR3 DNA reads TGTGCCAGCAGTCCCGTTATCCCAGATACGCAGTATTTT.

The chain employs TRBV7-2 and TRBJ1-2; 8 bases map to TRBD1. V shed 10 bases and J 6 bases; nucleotides not matched to a gene: 10. Germline CDR1 reads SGHTA; CDR2 reads FQGNSA. This CDR3 is built from 13 residues. The CDR3 region is CATTPGDRNGYTF. The CDR3 nucleotides read TGTGCCACGACCCCAGGGGACAGGAATGGCTACACCTTC.

DNA for the CDR3: TGTGCCAGCAGCCCAAGGACAGGGGCAAACAATGAGCAGTTCTTC. The encoded protein is CASSPRTGANNEQFF. The J gene is TRBJ2-1, the V gene TRBV6-5; 9 positions match TRBD1. The CDR3 length is 15 residues. CDR1 is MNHEY and CDR2 is SVGAGI in the germline V gene. Trimming at V came to 6 bases and at J to 5 bases, leaving 8 bases not matched to a gene.

The gene calls are TRBV24-1 and TRBJ1-2, with D tentatively TRBD1 (5 bases). V lost 3 bases and J 2 bases, leaving 12 bases between the germline ends. The CDR3 covers 15 residues. The V gene's germline CDR1 is KGHDR and CDR2 SFDVKD. CDR3 sequence (DNA): TGTGCCACCAGTGATCCTCCGACAGAAAACTATGGCTACACCTTC. It is translated as CATSDPPTENYGYTF.

The V call is TRBV6-5, the J call TRBJ1-2, with D possibly being TRBD1 (5 bases). This CDR3 comprises 11 residues. From germline, CDR1 is MNHEY and CDR2 SVGAGI. Between the trimmed V and J ends, which lost 5 bases and 4 bases, there was a span of 5 bases. DNA for the CDR3: TGTGCCAGCAGTAGGGGCTATGGCTACACCTTC. Amino acids: CASSRGYGYTF.

The chain couples TRBV5-1 to TRBJ2-7, with D maybe TRBD1 (5 bases). Germline V gene data show CDR1 as SGHRS and CDR2 as YFSETQ. CDR3 length: 14 residues. V was trimmed by 2 bases and J by 2 bases, leaving 11 bases between them. Written as DNA, the CDR3 is TGCGCCAGCAGCTTAGGACCAGGGCCCTACGAGCAGTACTTC. It translates to CASSLGPGPYEQYF.

This clone was recorded once. The gene calls are TRBV5-1 and TRBJ1-2, with 8 positions matching TRBD1. The V gene end was trimmed by 1 base and the J gene end by 3 bases; junction bases not matched to a gene: 5. The CDR3 sequence is 15 residues long. Germline CDR1 is SGHRS and CDR2 is YFSETQ. CDR3 in DNA: TGCGCCAGCAGCTTGAATCCAGGGGGCGACTATGGCTACACCTTC. Translation gives CASSLNPGGDYGYTF.

The chain combines TRBV24-1 with TRBJ2-3; no definite D call. This CDR3 has 16 residues. Germline loops: CDR1 KGHDR, CDR2 SFDVKD. Trimming stripped 3 bases from V and 3 bases from J, with 15 bases between. DNA for the CDR3: TGTGCCACCAGTGATCCCGCTAAGTCGAGGACAGATACGCAGTATTTT. Translation gives CATSDPAKSRTDTQYF.